This TCR beta chain derives from a study of response to subunit inactivated influenza vaccine. Whole-study results and caveats: That few new T cells are recruited by each seasonal influenza vaccination was the authors' suggestion.

The germline gives CDR1 SGHAT, CDR2 FQNNGV. Losses at the gene ends were 5 bases for V and 5 bases for J; bases not matched to a gene: 3. The CDR3 is 14 residues long. A note on this clonotype: What it binds is not known.

TCRdb used MiXCR to reprocess the RT-PCR reads, holding one entry per CDR3 protein. The repertoire includes hundreds of thousands of distinct CDR3 sequences, 10% to 15% of them detected once, and roughly 10% sits in the top ten. The source of this sequence is a man in his fifties who received an inactivated influenza vaccine. The chain has TRBV11-2 and TRBJ2-7, with 13 bases matching TRBD2. The sample was PBMCs from blood, taken on the day of vaccination. The CDR3 sequence: CASSMTSGGNEQYF. The CDR3 nucleotides are TGTGCCAGCAGCATGACTAGCGGGGGGAACGAGCAGTACTTC.